Listed here are 15 T cell receptor beta chains from one sample, sequenced in a study of T cell changes during pregnancy in multiple sclerosis. TCRdb keeps only in-frame clones here, not all; method: immunoSEQ multiplex PCR. There are roughly 100,000 clones in the sample; roughly 92% occur only once, and around 0.92% lies in the top ten. The source was peripheral blood, collected after pregnancy. The source of these receptors is a female donor with multiple sclerosis, enrolled in a pregnancy study.

This sequence joins TRBV5-1 and TRBJ1-6; D not resolved. The CDR3 covers 15 residues. Trimming stripped 1 base from V and 10 bases from J, with 15 bases between. CDR1 is SGHRS and CDR2 is YFSETQ in the germline V gene. This CDR3 is CASSLFGEALSPLHF. CDR3 nucleotides: TGCGCCAGCAGCTTGTTCGGGGAGGCATTGTCACCCCTCCACTTT.

This chain links TRBV15 with TRBJ1-5; 7 bases agree with TRBD1. The CDR3 is made up of 15 amino acids. Germline CDR1 reads LNHNV; CDR2 reads YYDKDF (reference sequence). The trim removed 0 bases at V and 6 bases at J, leaving 5 bases unmatched. CDR3 residues: CATSRDKGAAQPQHF. The CDR3 region has the DNA TGTGCCACCAGCAGAGATAAGGGGGCAGCTCAGCCCCAGCATTTT.

This rearrangement joins TRBV5-1 to TRBJ1-5; D may be TRBD1 (5 bases). The CDR3 runs to 13 residues. Germline CDR1 SGHRS, CDR2 YFSETQ. Trimming stripped 2 bases from V and 7 bases from J, with 10 bases between. CDR3 sequence (DNA): TGCGCCAGCAGCTTAGAGGGGAGGCAGCCCCAGCATTTT. Translated, it gives CASSLEGRQPQHF.

This chain uses TRBV4-1 with TRBJ1-5, with D uncertain. The V gene lost 0 bases and the J gene lost 1 base, with 7 bases spanning the gap. The CDR3 runs to 15 residues. Germline CDR1 is MGHRA and CDR2 is YSYEKL. The CDR3 nucleotides read TGCGCCAGCAGCCAAGATGGAGGGAGCAATCAGCCCCAGCATTTT. Its translation: CASSQDGGSNQPQHF.

This chain links TRBV27 with TRBJ1-5, with D possibly TRBD1 on 6 matching bases. Germline-derived CDR1 and CDR2 are MNHEY and SMNVEV (reference sequence). V lost 5 bases, J lost 8 bases, and 16 bases lay in between. This CDR3 comprises 14 residues. CDR3 bases: TGTGCCAGCAGTATCGGGACAACGCGGGAGCCCCAGCATTTT. This codes for CASSIGTTREPQHF.

The chain is built from TRBV19 and TRBJ1-4; TRBD1 aligns across 9 bases. Germline V gene sequence: CDR1 LNHDA, CDR2 SQIVND (reference sequence). CDR3 length: 15 residues. Trimming removed 7 bases from V and 7 bases from J; junction bases left unmatched: 10. CDR3 sequence (DNA): TGTGCCAGTAACCCCGTGACAGGGGGTGCTGAAAAACTGTTTTTT. As protein: CASNPVTGGAEKLFF.

The chain carries TRBV7-7 and TRBJ2-1; D is perhaps TRBD1 (5 bases). From germline, CDR1 is SSHAT and CDR2 FNYEAQ (reference sequence). Trimming removed 0 bases at V and 5 bases at J, with 11 bases between. This CDR3 region has 15 residues. The CDR3 nucleotides read TGTGCCAGCAGCTTAGCCCCGACAGACGACAATGAGCAGTTCTTC. Residues: CASSLAPTDDNEQFF.

V and J are TRBV18 and TRBJ1-1, with D hard to call. The germline V and J ends were trimmed by 6 bases and 1 base, with 9 bases remaining between them. Germline V gene lookup returns CDR1 KGHSH and CDR2 LQKENI. This CDR3 is 13 amino acids long. CDR3 DNA sequence: TGTGCCAGCTCCCCAGACTGGAACACTGAAGCTTTCTTT. Translation: CASSPDWNTEAFF.

V is TRBV2 and J is TRBJ1-1, with 9 nucleotides matching TRBD1. CDR1 and CDR2 from the germline V gene are SNHLY and FYNNEI. There are 15 residues in the CDR3. V shed 5 bases and J 4 bases; nucleotides not matched to a gene: 8. This CDR3 reads CASSLTGTGSTEAFF. For the CDR3, the DNA is TGTGCCAGCAGTTTGACCGGGACAGGGAGCACTGAAGCTTTCTTT.

The chain links TRBV5-4 to TRBJ2-1; no clear D. Trimming took 4 bases from V and 7 from J, leaving 18 bases between them. Germline V CDR1 and CDR2: SGHNT, YYREEE (reference sequence). CDR3 size: 15 residues. The CDR3 region is CASSPDRLVRNEQFF. DNA for the CDR3: TGTGCCAGCAGCCCTGACCGCCTGGTGCGGAATGAGCAGTTCTTC. The variable domain in full, with the rest retrieved from reference TRBV5-4 and TRBJ2-1, is ETGVTQSPTHLIKTRGQQVTLRCSSQSGHNTVSWYQQALGQGPQFIFQYYREEENGRGNFPPRFSGLQFPNYSSELNVNALELDDSALYLCASSPDRLVRNEQFFGPGTRLTVL.

The sample holds one count of this clone. This chain links TRBV14 with TRBJ2-1; TRBD2 matches 9 bases. V was pared by 4 bases and J by 3 bases, with 4 bases of the junction left unmatched. This CDR3 contains 15 residues. Per the germline V gene, CDR1 is SGHDN and CDR2 is FVKESK. The CDR3 DNA reads as TGTGCCAGCAGCCGTCCGACTAGCGGCTACAATGAGCAGTTCTTC. It is translated as CASSRPTSGYNEQFF.

The J gene is TRBJ1-5, the V gene TRBV27; a weak D match, TRBD1 (5 bases). CDR3 length: 15 amino acids. Germline assignment: CDR1 MNHEY and CDR2 SMNVEV (reference sequence). V lost 6 bases and J 7 bases, leaving 19 bases between the germline ends. CDR3 protein: CASSKTRAQGQPQHF. CDR3 nucleotides: TGTGCCAGCAGCAAGACCAGGGCCCAGGGACAGCCCCAGCATTTT.

The rearrangement uses TRBV19 and TRBJ1-3, with D possibly matching TRBD1 (5 bases). CDR1 is LNHDA, CDR2 SQIVND, per germline (reference sequence). V lost 3 bases and J 0 bases, leaving 9 bases between the germline ends. The CDR3 covers 15 residues. The CDR3: CASSIGDSSGNTIYF. The CDR3 bases are TGTGCCAGTAGTATTGGAGACAGCTCTGGAAACACCATATATTTT.

The V gene is TRBV6-5, the J gene TRBJ1-2; D gene unclear. The CDR3 is 12 amino acids. Germline V gene lookup returns CDR1 MNHEY and CDR2 SVGAGI. V was pared by 5 bases and J by 5 bases, with 9 bases between. DNA for the CDR3: TGTGCCAGCAGTCTGGACTTGTATGGCTACACCTTC. Translated: CASSLDLYGYTF.

This chain uses TRBV10-3 with TRBJ2-5; weak D call: TRBD2 (5 bases). CDR3 length: 13 amino acids. Germline V gene sequence: CDR1 ENHRY, CDR2 SYGVKD. Trimming left V 5 bases short and J 5 bases short, with 12 bases between. The CDR3 DNA is TGTGCCATCAGTTCCATTACGGGGGAGACCCAGTACTTC. Translation gives CAISSITGETQYF.